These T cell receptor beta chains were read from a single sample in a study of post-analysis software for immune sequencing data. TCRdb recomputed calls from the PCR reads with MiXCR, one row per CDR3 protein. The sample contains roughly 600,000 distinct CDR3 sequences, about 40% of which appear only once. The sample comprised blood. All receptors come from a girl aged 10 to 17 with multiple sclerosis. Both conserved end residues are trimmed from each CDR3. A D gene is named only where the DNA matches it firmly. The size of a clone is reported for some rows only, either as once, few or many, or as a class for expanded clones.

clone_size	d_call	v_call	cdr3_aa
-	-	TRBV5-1	ASSLPTGGHEQY
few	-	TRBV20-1	SAIFRETQY
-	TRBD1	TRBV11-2	ASSLDTGGYGYT
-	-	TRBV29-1	SVMWGQPRH
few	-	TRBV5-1	ASSPGGSPFNYGYT
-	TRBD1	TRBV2	ASSETRAGGLPEDGYT
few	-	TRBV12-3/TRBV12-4	ASSLTSRGWDEQF
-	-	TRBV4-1	ASSQMGAGPSCGYT
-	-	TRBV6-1	ASSDQGRNEKLF
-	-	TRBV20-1	SANREGGGDEQY
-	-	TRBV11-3	ASSLTGAGEQY
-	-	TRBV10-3	AIKVSLNTEAF
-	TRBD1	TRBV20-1	SGRTGGTEAF
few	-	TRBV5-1	ASTQGQDTYEQY
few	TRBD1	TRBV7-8	ASSLGASGTEIAFGQF
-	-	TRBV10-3	AISAGTDYEQY
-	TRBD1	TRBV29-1	SVEVQGVYTEAF
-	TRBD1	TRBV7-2	ASSLDPGGISDYT
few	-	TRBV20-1	SARDRGSAGLGNEQY
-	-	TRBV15	ATSGPPEYGYT
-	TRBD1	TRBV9	ASSVAPTGAYNEQF
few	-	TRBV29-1	SVDPDSLGDTQY
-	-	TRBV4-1	ASSQVGQADQPQH
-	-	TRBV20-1	SARAARYEQY
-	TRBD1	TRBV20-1	SAGERQGAQH
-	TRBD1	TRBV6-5	ASSYSPGTGGNEQF
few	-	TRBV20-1	SATVYGNGYT
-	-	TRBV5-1	ASSPRSGDDEQY
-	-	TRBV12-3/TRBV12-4	ASSLSARRGYT
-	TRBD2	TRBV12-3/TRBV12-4	ATTTSGSGEQY
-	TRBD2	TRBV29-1	SVEKRLAGGPGEQF
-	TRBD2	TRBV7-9	ASRLYMGGRALETQY
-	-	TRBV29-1	SVAGYEQY
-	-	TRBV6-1	ASSEVDRSYEQY
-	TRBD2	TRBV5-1	ASSSEPGRVYNEQF